This TCR beta chain was captured in a study of T cell responses to AZD1222 COVID-19 vaccine. Concerning this clone: Other DNA sequences in the sample encode the same CDR3.

Assay: immunoSEQ multiplex PCR; the TCRdb copy retains only in-frame clones and omits some. Among 90,000 to 120,000 clones, roughly nine tenths were seen once, and the ten largest hold 15% to 20%. Germline CDR1 SGHTA, CDR2 FQGTGA. This CDR3 has 16 amino acids. The V gene end was trimmed by 8 bases and the J gene end by 4 bases; junction bases not matched to a gene: 14. The source is an adult in good health. The chain is built from TRBV7-3 and TRBJ1-1; 9 bases map to TRBD1. This sample comprised peripheral blood, obtained on day 0 of AZD1222 vaccination. The CDR3 sequence: CASASGTGGRGTEAFF. The DNA for the CDR3 is TGTGCCAGCGCCTCCGGAACAGGGGGCAGGGGCACTGAAGCTTTCTTT.